These 30 T cell receptor beta chains came from one sample sequenced in a study of T cells after yellow fever vaccination. TCRdb redid the calling of the 5' RACE reads with MiXCR, one entry per CDR3 protein. The sample consists of more than 300,000 distinct CDR3 sequences, about 6.6% of them appearing once. This sample comprised PBMCs, obtained about 49 days after the first yellow fever vaccination. Source of these receptors: a man aged 18 to 29 who received the YFV17D yellow fever vaccine.

This clonotype was seen repeatedly, ten times or more. The genes are TRBV19 and TRBJ2-2; TRBD2 is a possible D gene (5 bases). V gave up 6 bases and J gave up 0 bases, with 17 bases separating them. The CDR3 extends over 17 amino acids. Germline CDR1 and CDR2: LNHDA and SQIVND (reference sequence). The CDR3 nucleotides read TGTGCCAGTAGAGACCCGACGGGAAAAACGAACACCGGGGAGCTGTTTTTT. Encoded protein: CASRDPTGKTNTGELFF. Full variable domain (rest looked up from reference TRBV19 and TRBJ2-2): DGGITQSPKYLFRKEGQNVTLSCEQNLNHDAMYWYRQDPGQGLRLIYYSQIVNDFQKGDIAEGYSVSREKKESFPLTVTSAQKNPTAFYLCASRDPTGKTNTGELFFGEGSRLTVL.

V usage is TRBV25-1 and J usage is TRBJ2-5; TRBD1 agrees at 7 bases. Unmatched junction bases numbered 4, after V lost 6 bases and J lost 0 bases. The CDR3 has 14 residues. The germline V gene has CDR1 MGHDK and CDR2 SYGVNS. CDR3 in amino acids: CASSRQGYQETQYF. Here the CDR3 DNA reads TGTGCCAGCAGCAGACAGGGATACCAAGAGACCCAGTACTTC.

This clonotype has more than one count but fewer than ten. The V call is TRBV10-3, the J call TRBJ1-3; D gene ambiguous. V lost 4 bases to trimming and J lost 2 bases, with 15 bases between them. Germline V lookup: CDR1 ENHRY, CDR2 SYGVKD. This CDR3 is built from 16 residues. CDR3 loop: CAISVNLPFPGNTIYF. CDR3 nucleotides: TGTGCCATCAGTGTTAACCTCCCCTTCCCTGGAAACACCATATATTTT.

This clonotype was detected a few times. V gene TRBV7-2 combines with J gene TRBJ2-2, with TRBD2 matching over 11 bases. The V gene's germline CDR1 is SGHTA and CDR2 FQGNSA. J gave up 5 bases and V 5 bases, and 7 bases lay outside the gene matches. CDR3 length: 16 residues. The CDR3 spells CASSPPGLAVTGELFF. The CDR3 bases are TGTGCCAGCAGCCCCCCGGGACTAGCGGTAACCGGGGAGCTGTTTTTT.

The CDR3 region has the DNA TGTGCCAGCAGCCAAGATACCCACAGGGCGGGCGAGCAGTACGTC. It translates to CASSQDTHRAGEQYV. The J gene is TRBJ2-7, the V gene TRBV14; the D gene is possibly TRBD1 (6 bases). Germline-derived CDR1 and CDR2 are SGHDN and FVKESK. V was shortened by 0 bases and J by 6 bases, with 15 bases between the two germline ends. This CDR3 is built from 15 residues.

This clonotype was counted only a few times. Mismatch with germline at one junction end may stem from a read error. The chain carries TRBV7-7 and TRBJ2-5; no definite D call. The CDR3 consists of 16 residues. Germline assignment: CDR1 SSHAT and CDR2 FNYEAQ (reference sequence). CDR3 sequence reads: CASSPRTDSPQETQYF. CDR3 DNA sequence: TGTGCTAGCAGCCCACGAACCGACTCCCCCCAAGAGACCCAGTACTTC.

This clonotype was seen only a few times. V is TRBV6-6 and J is TRBJ1-5; D not resolved. Germline V gene lookup returns CDR1 MNHNY and CDR2 SVGAGI (reference sequence). This CDR3 comprises 13 residues. V was trimmed by 8 bases and J by 7 bases, leaving 15 bases between them. As DNA, the CDR3 is TGTGCCAGCCGCCTCGGGGTCCTCCAGCCCCAGCATTTT. Its translation is CASRLGVLQPQHF.

This clonotype was seen at least ten times. The chain joins TRBV7-2 to TRBJ2-7, with TRBD2 matching 8 bases. The trim removed 3 bases at V and 4 bases at J, leaving 5 bases unmatched. In germline, CDR1 is SGHTA, CDR2 FQGNSA. CDR3 length equals 14 residues. The CDR3 protein is CASSFLGLEYEQYF. DNA of the CDR3: TGTGCCAGCAGCTTCTTGGGACTAGAGTACGAGCAGTACTTC.

This chain uses TRBV7-2 with TRBJ1-1; D is ambiguous. Germline CDR1 SGHTA, CDR2 FQGNSA. This CDR3 has 12 amino acids. The V gene lost 3 bases and the J gene lost 4 bases, with 6 bases spanning the gap. The CDR3 region is CASSFRRTEAFF. CDR3 in DNA: TGTGCCAGCAGCTTTCGACGCACTGAAGCTTTCTTT.

The chain carries TRBV7-2 and TRBJ1-2, with D uncertain. CDR1 SGHTA and CDR2 FQGNSA come from the germline V gene. Deletions cut 1 base from V and 4 bases from J, with 7 bases between. The CDR3 covers 13 residues. CDR3 loop: CASSLGAVYGYTF. The DNA for the CDR3 is TGTGCCAGCAGCTTAGGGGCAGTCTATGGCTACACCTTC.

In this sample, this clonotype turned up a few times. The chain recombines TRBV4-1 with TRBJ1-5, with 7 bases lining up with TRBD1. Trimming took 4 bases from V and 5 from J; bases not matched to a gene: 5. Germline loops: CDR1 MGHRA, CDR2 YSYEKL. The CDR3 length is 14 residues. CDR3 region: CASSPGTAHQPQHF. The CDR3 nucleotides read TGCGCCAGCAGCCCAGGGACAGCGCATCAGCCCCAGCATTTT.

V gene TRBV6-5 combines with J gene TRBJ2-5; possibly TRBD1 for D (6 bases). Germline CDR1 MNHEY, CDR2 SVGAGI. V was clipped by 0 bases and J by 2 bases, with 10 bases between them. CDR3 size: 15 residues. CDR3 sequence: CASSYSPGEQETQYF. CDR3 coding DNA: TGTGCCAGCAGTTACTCCCCAGGGGAGCAAGAGACCCAGTACTTC.

This clonotype was counted between two and nine times. The rearrangement uses TRBV12-3 or TRBV12-4 and TRBJ1-6, with a tentative D call TRBD1 (5 bases). The CDR3 is 18 amino acids. Trimming took off 6 bases at V and 0 bases at J, with 18 bases between the two ends. CDR3 sequence reads: CASSPFGAQSSYNSPLHF. CDR3 sequence (DNA): TGTGCCAGCAGCCCCTTCGGGGCCCAGAGCTCCTATAATTCACCCCTCCACTTT.

This clonotype was seen a handful of times. The chain is built from TRBV7-3 and TRBJ1-1, with D perhaps matching TRBD1 (5 bases). Germline values: CDR1 SGHTA, CDR2 FQGTGA. Trimming left V 5 bases short and J 3 bases short, with 7 bases between. CDR3 size: 12 residues. CDR3 sequence: CASSQGDTEAFF. CDR3 bases: TGTGCCAGCAGCCAGGGTGACACTGAAGCTTTCTTT. Using reference TRBV7-3 and TRBJ1-1 for the parts outside the CDR3, the full variable domain is GAGVSQTPSNKVTEKGKYVELRCDPISGHTALYWYRQSLGQGPEFLIYFQGTGAADDSGLPNDRFFAVRPEGSVSTLKIQRTERGDSAVYLCASSQGDTEAFFGQGTRLTVV.

The genes are TRBV6-4 and TRBJ2-1; the match to TRBD2 covers 9 bases. Germline V gives CDR1 MRHNA, CDR2 SNTAGT. The CDR3 has 15 residues. Trimming at V came to 4 bases and at J to 4 bases, leaving 5 bases not matched to a gene. DNA for the CDR3: TGTGCCAGCAGTGTAGGCGGGGGGGCTTACAATGAGCAGTTCTTC. Translating gives CASSVGGGAYNEQFF.

V gene TRBV12-3 or TRBV12-4 combines with J gene TRBJ1-1; D is ambiguous. The V and J ends lost 3 bases and 7 bases respectively, with 15 bases between them. This CDR3 spans 14 amino acids. The CDR3 DNA reads TGTGCCAGCAGTTTGTCCTCCGGCAGAAGTGAAGCTTTCTTT. It translates to CASSLSSGRSEAFF.

The chain has TRBV2 and TRBJ2-3; 9 positions agree with TRBD2. The CDR3 is 17 residues long. V was pared by 2 bases and J by 0 bases, with 6 bases of the junction left unmatched. Germline CDR1 is SNHLY and CDR2 is FYNNEI. This chain's CDR3 is CASSESLAGSSTDTQYF. CDR3 in DNA: TGTGCCAGCAGTGAATCCCTAGCGGGGTCTAGCACAGATACGCAGTATTTT.

The J gene is TRBJ1-1, the V gene TRBV5-1; TRBD1 aligns across 8 bases. With 4 bases clipped from V and 4 bases from J, the junction kept 12 bases outside the gene matches. Germline V CDR1 and CDR2: SGHRS, YFSETQ. There are 16 residues in the CDR3. CDR3 coding DNA: TGCGCCAGCAGCGGACAGGGTCCGGTGGGAATCACTGAAGCTTTCTTT. Protein product: CASSGQGPVGITEAFF. Full variable domain (rest looked up from reference TRBV5-1 and TRBJ1-1): KAGVTQTPRYLIKTRGQQVTLSCSPISGHRSVSWYQQTPGQGLQFLFEYFSETQRNKGNFPGRFSGRQFSNSRSEMNVSTLELGDSALYLCASSGQGPVGITEAFFGQGTRLTVV.

This clonotype was seen a few times. The gene calls are TRBV19 and TRBJ1-2; D unresolved. CDR1 and CDR2 (germline): LNHDA, SQIVND (reference sequence). The V end lost 7 bases, the J end lost 0 bases, and 12 bases lay between the germline ends. This CDR3 is built from 14 residues. This CDR3 is CASNDQGANYGYTF. The CDR3 DNA reads as TGTGCCAGTAACGATCAAGGAGCTAACTATGGCTACACCTTC. Looking up the rest from reference TRBV19 and TRBJ1-2 gives the full variable domain: DGGITQSPKYLFRKEGQNVTLSCEQNLNHDAMYWYRQDPGQGLRLIYYSQIVNDFQKGDIAEGYSVSREKKESFPLTVTSAQKNPTAFYLCASNDQGANYGYTFGSGTRLTVV.

This clonotype was seen repeatedly, ten times or more. This rearrangement joins TRBV7-2 to TRBJ2-5; 9 positions match TRBD2. The V gene's germline CDR1 is SGHTA and CDR2 FQGNSA. The CDR3 has 15 residues. Losses at the gene ends were 6 bases for V and 5 bases for J; bases not matched to a gene: 10. CDR3 residues: CASRPTSGLAETQYF. For the CDR3, the DNA is TGTGCCAGCAGACCTACTTCGGGACTAGCTGAGACCCAGTACTTC.

This clonotype showed up just a few times. This chain joins TRBV6-1 and TRBJ1-6, with a possible D match to TRBD1 (6 bases). Trimming cost V 7 bases and J 10 bases, with 17 bases left between them. CDR1 is MNHNS, CDR2 SASEGT, per germline. CDR3 length: 14 residues. CDR3 sequence reads: CASTRGGGESPLHF. The DNA for the CDR3 is TGTGCCAGCACCCGGGGAGGGGGAGAATCACCCCTCCACTTT.

This clonotype was detected many times. This chain joins TRBV12-3 or TRBV12-4 and TRBJ2-7; D is uncertain. V lost 6 bases, J lost 8 bases, and 11 bases lay in between. This CDR3 spans 11 amino acids. CDR3 region: CASSLEYKQYF. The DNA for the CDR3 is TGTGCCAGCAGCCTGGAGTACAAGCAGTACTTC.

This clonotype was seen a handful of times. The chain has TRBV7-9 and TRBJ1-6; no firm D call. V gave up 2 bases and J gave up 6 bases, with 8 bases separating them. This CDR3 has 14 residues. Germline loops: CDR1 SEHNR, CDR2 FQNEAQ (reference sequence). CDR3 coding DNA: TGTGCCAGCAGCTTAAACCCGGGTAATTCACCCCTCCACTTT. Protein: CASSLNPGNSPLHF.

This clonotype was detected many times. The V gene is TRBV5-1, the J gene TRBJ2-4; possibly TRBD1 for D (6 bases). Germline V gives CDR1 SGHRS, CDR2 YFSETQ. The V end lost 0 bases, the J end lost 3 bases, and 13 bases lay between the germline ends. The CDR3 length is 16 residues. This CDR3 reads CASSLDGFRGKNIQYF. CDR3 in DNA: TGCGCCAGCAGCTTGGATGGTTTCAGGGGCAAAAACATTCAGTACTTC.

CDR3 region: CASSQTPTYEQYF. The CDR3 coding sequence is TGTGCCAGCAGCCAGACACCTACCTACGAGCAGTACTTC. V is TRBV5-5 and J is TRBJ2-7; D not resolved. CDR1 is SGHKS and CDR2 is YYEKEE in the germline V gene (reference sequence). Trimming cost V 4 bases and J 2 bases, with 10 bases left between them. This CDR3 has 13 amino acids. Full variable domain (outside the CDR3, taken from reference TRBV5-5 and TRBJ2-7): DAGVTQSPTHLIKTRGQQVTLRCSPISGHKSVSWYQQVLGQGPQFIFQYYEKEERGRGNFPDRFSARQFPNYSSELNVNALLLGDSALYLCASSQTPTYEQYFGPGTRLTVT.

The table lists this clonotype with many counts. In DNA, the CDR3 is TGTGCCAGCAGCTTGGGTCCCGGGGAGCTGTTTTTT. Encoded protein: CASSLGPGELFF. The V call is TRBV5-4, the J call TRBJ2-2; D unclear. The CDR3 contains 12 residues. Trimming pared 0 bases from V and 6 bases from J, leaving 3 bases between. In germline, CDR1 is SGHNT, CDR2 YYREEE (reference sequence).

This clonotype was found a few times. The J gene is TRBJ1-4, the V gene TRBV29-1; 7 bases align to TRBD1. Germline values: CDR1 SQVTM, CDR2 ANQGSEA. The CDR3 spans 13 residues. Trimming cost V 0 bases and J 8 bases; bases outside gene matches: 3. The CDR3 region is CSVEERGREKLFF. The DNA of the CDR3 is TGCAGCGTTGAAGAGAGGGGGCGCGAAAAACTGTTTTTT.

This clonotype was seen at least ten times. The chain is built from TRBV5-4 and TRBJ2-5; TRBD2 aligns across 14 bases. The CDR3 has 15 residues. Losses at the gene ends were 4 bases for V and 2 bases for J; bases not matched to a gene: 1. Germline CDR1 reads SGHNT; CDR2 reads YYREEE (reference sequence). The CDR3 coding sequence is TGTGCCAGCAGCGGACTAGCGGGGGGACAAGAGACCCAGTACTTC. Amino acid sequence: CASSGLAGGQETQYF.

This clonotype was seen only a few times. The chain combines TRBV20-1 with TRBJ2-3; TRBD2 matches 8 bases. Trimming at V came to 3 bases and at J to 6 bases, leaving 8 bases not matched to a gene. Looked up from germline, CDR1 is DFQATT and CDR2 is SNEGSKA (reference sequence). The CDR3 is made up of 14 amino acids. The CDR3 DNA follows: TGCAGTGCTAGCGGGGGGGCCATTAGTGATACGCAGTATTTT. Protein: CSASGGAISDTQYF.

This clonotype was seen a few times. The J gene is TRBJ1-2, the V gene TRBV4-1; 8 nucleotides agree with TRBD1. V was pared by 2 bases and J by 2 bases, with 7 bases of the junction left unmatched. The length of the CDR3 is 16 residues. From germline, CDR1 is MGHRA and CDR2 YSYEKL. The CDR3 reads CASSQPQGAPNYGYTF. DNA of the CDR3: TGCGCCAGCAGCCAACCGCAGGGGGCTCCAAACTATGGCTACACCTTC.